The rows below give T cell receptor beta chains drawn from one sample of a study of CD8 T cells in Susac syndrome. TCRdb independently ran MiXCR on the immunoSEQ multiplex PCR reads; one entry per CDR3 protein. The sample holds 150,000 to 250,000 distinct CDR3 sequences; about 96% are singletons and the top ten take just under 0.095%. The specimen sequenced was CD4+ T cells from PBMCs. These TCRs come from a human donor with multiple sclerosis. Each CDR3 is given with its conserved first and last residue. Fields, in order: V gene, J gene, D gene, CDR3 protein. D genes are given only for firm matches.

TRBV29-1	TRBJ1-2	TRBD1	CSASGTGGWYGYTF
TRBV29-1	TRBJ2-7	TRBD1	CSVDAGTGEYEQYF
TRBV18	TRBJ2-7	TRBD1	CASSATGGPTYEQYF
TRBV20-1	TRBJ1-4	TRBD1	CSASPGTGDEKLFF
TRBV14	TRBJ2-7	TRBD2	CASSQARTSGNSYEQYF
TRBV20-1	TRBJ2-1	TRBD2	CSARQTSGRGNEQFF
TRBV7-8	TRBJ1-5	-	CASSLEGYSNQPQHF
TRBV7-9	TRBJ1-5	-	CASSLWRGESNQPQHF
TRBV4-2	TRBJ2-1	-	CASSHREKEQFF
TRBV5-6	TRBJ2-1	-	CASSLEGPYNEQFF